These 18 T cell receptor beta chains came from one sample sequenced in a study of blood T cell repertoires in COVID-19. Libraries were prepared by immunoSEQ multiplex PCR; TCRdb keeps only in-frame clonotypes and omits some of them. Among under 250,000 clones listed, around 81% were seen once. The sequenced sample consisted of peripheral blood. These receptors all come from a man in his fifties with active or convalescent COVID-19.

This clone was observed a single time. The chain is built from TRBV5-1 and TRBJ1-6; unclear D gene. The CDR3 loop spans 16 amino acids. Germline assignment: CDR1 SGHRS and CDR2 YFSETQ. V was cut by 4 bases and J by 5 bases, with 16 bases left in between. Here the CDR3 DNA reads TGCGCCAGCAGCCCCGCGGGTCCGGAGAATAATTCACCCCTCCACTTT. Protein sequence: CASSPAGPENNSPLHF. The variable domain in full, completed from reference TRBV5-1 and TRBJ1-6, reads KAGVTQTPRYLIKTRGQQVTLSCSPISGHRSVSWYQQTPGQGLQFLFEYFSETQRNKGNFPGRFSGRQFSNSRSEMNVSTLELGDSALYLCASSPAGPENNSPLHFGNGTRLTVT.

The chain has TRBV7-8 and TRBJ1-1, with D perhaps TRBD1 (6 bases). From germline, CDR1 is SGHVS and CDR2 FQNEAQ. Trimming pared 5 bases from V and 3 bases from J, leaving 16 bases between. This CDR3 has 15 amino acids. The CDR3 DNA reads TGTGCCAGCAGCCGCCCAACCAGGGGCCACACTGAAGCTTTCTTT. Residues: CASSRPTRGHTEAFF. Combining the CDR3 with reference TRBV7-8 and TRBJ1-1 gives the whole variable domain GAGVSQSPRYKVAKRGQDVALRCDPISGHVSLFWYQQALGQGPEFLTYFQNEAQLDKSGLPSDRFFAERPEGSVSTLKIQRTQQEDSAVYLCASSRPTRGHTEAFFGQGTRLTVV.

The V gene is TRBV10-3, the J gene TRBJ1-3; possible D gene TRBD1, 5 bases. Deletions cut 3 bases from V and 2 bases from J, with 8 bases between. This CDR3 is 14 amino acids long. From germline, CDR1 is ENHRY and CDR2 SYGVKD. CDR3 sequence: CAISDAGAGNTIYF. The CDR3, as DNA: TGTGCCATCAGTGATGCGGGGGCTGGAAACACCATATATTTT.

V gene TRBV20-1 combines with J gene TRBJ1-5; TRBD1 might be the D (5 bases). Trimming took off 3 bases at V and 5 bases at J, with 8 bases between the two ends. Germline V CDR1 and CDR2: DFQATT, SNEGSKA (reference sequence). The CDR3 loop spans 12 amino acids. CDR3 residues: CSASQGDQPQHF. The DNA for the CDR3 is TGCAGTGCTAGTCAAGGGGATCAGCCCCAGCATTTT.

Concerning this clone: A much larger clone differs by one base, so this may be a read error. At the DNA level, this CDR3 is encoded by other sequences in the same sample as well. The chain combines TRBV15 with TRBJ2-1; TRBD2 agrees at 8 bases. CDR3 size: 16 residues. V was pared by 0 bases and J by 10 bases, with 11 bases of the junction left unmatched. Germline CDR1 and CDR2: LNHNV and YYDKDF (reference sequence). The CDR3 loop reads CATSRDRGTRGGEQFF. CDR3 in DNA: TGTGCCACCAGCAGAGATCGAGGGACTAGGGGGGGGGAGCAGTTCTTC.

J is TRBJ1-1 and V is TRBV5-1; D may be TRBD1 (6 bases). The CDR3 extends over 15 amino acids. V was cut by 4 bases and J by 0 bases, with 13 bases left in between. The germline CDR1 and CDR2 sequences are SGHRS and YFSETQ. The CDR3 region is CASSLTGTLNTEAFF. In DNA, the CDR3 is TGCGCCAGCAGCCTAACCGGGACATTGAACACTGAAGCTTTCTTT.

The chain uses TRBV18 and TRBJ2-1, with 13 bases matching TRBD2. Germline V gene lookup returns CDR1 KGHSH and CDR2 LQKENI. Trimming at V came to 3 bases and at J to 10 bases, leaving 6 bases not matched to a gene. This CDR3 comprises 15 residues. CDR3 DNA: TGTGCCAGCTCACCTACTAGCGGGGGGGCCGGCGAGCAGTTCTTC. Residues: CASSPTSGGAGEQFF.

The genes are TRBV9 and TRBJ2-2; 9 bases match TRBD2. The junction had 6 bases not matched to a gene; V was cut back by 0 bases and J by 6 bases. Germline-derived CDR1 and CDR2 are SGDLS and YYNGEE. This CDR3 has 16 residues. CDR3 coding DNA: TGTGCCAGCAGCGTAGGGGCGGGGGGGCCCCCCGGGGAGCTGTTTTTT. Translated, it gives CASSVGAGGPPGELFF.

This CDR3 reads CASSSRVSGNTIYF. In DNA, the CDR3 is TGTGCCAGCAGCTCCAGGGTTTCTGGAAACACCATATATTTT. The gene calls are TRBV11-2 and TRBJ1-3; perhaps TRBD1 as D (5 bases). V was cut by 4 bases and J by 1 base, with 8 bases left in between. The CDR3 contains 14 residues. Germline lookup yields CDR1 SGHAT and CDR2 FQNNGV.

The chain couples TRBV18 to TRBJ1-2; 7 positions agree with TRBD1. The CDR3 loop spans 16 amino acids. Germline V lookup: CDR1 KGHSH, CDR2 LQKENI. V gave up 2 bases and J gave up 0 bases; unmatched junction bases: 6. DNA for the CDR3: TGTGCCAGCTCACCAGTACAGGGGAAAGCTAACTATGGCTACACCTTC. Its translation: CASSPVQGKANYGYTF.

The genes are TRBV5-1 and TRBJ1-1; TRBD1 aligns across 7 bases. With 1 base clipped from V and 1 base from J, the junction kept 1 base outside the gene matches. Germline V gene lookup returns CDR1 SGHRS and CDR2 YFSETQ. The CDR3 contains 14 residues. The CDR3 spells CASSLTGENTEAFF. The CDR3 DNA sequence: TGCGCCAGCAGCTTGACAGGGGAGAACACTGAAGCTTTCTTT. The complete variable domain, with remaining parts taken from reference TRBV5-1 and TRBJ1-1, reads KAGVTQTPRYLIKTRGQQVTLSCSPISGHRSVSWYQQTPGQGLQFLFEYFSETQRNKGNFPGRFSGRQFSNSRSEMNVSTLELGDSALYLCASSLTGENTEAFFGQGTRLTVV.

This sequence joins TRBV25-1 and TRBJ1-2; D may be TRBD1 (6 bases). CDR1 and CDR2 (germline): MGHDK, SYGVNS. This CDR3 contains 14 residues. V was pared by 3 bases and J by 3 bases, with 11 bases between. The CDR3 DNA reads TGTGCCAGCAGTGAGCCCCAGGGGTACTATGGCTACACCTTC. It encodes CASSEPQGYYGYTF.

This clone has a handful of counts. The V gene is TRBV6-5, the J gene TRBJ1-2; 8 bases map to TRBD1. CDR3 size: 14 residues. Germline V lookup: CDR1 MNHEY, CDR2 SVGAGI. J gave up 5 bases and V 8 bases, and 10 bases lay outside the gene matches. DNA of the CDR3: TGTGCCAGCGGGGGGACAGGTCGTCAGTATGGCTACACCTTC. The encoded protein is CASGGTGRQYGYTF.

This clone was seen a handful of times. The chain employs TRBV5-1 and TRBJ1-1; D remains ambiguous. This CDR3 is 15 amino acids long. The germline V and J ends were trimmed by 0 bases and 2 bases, with 11 bases remaining between them. Germline V gives CDR1 SGHRS, CDR2 YFSETQ. CDR3 loop: CASSLAGSRNTEAFF. Here the CDR3 DNA reads TGCGCCAGCAGCTTGGCCGGGTCACGCAACACTGAAGCTTTCTTT.

The V and J genes are TRBV20-1 and TRBJ2-7, with D maybe TRBD2 (7 bases). Deletions cut 3 bases from V and 1 base from J, with 16 bases between. This CDR3 contains 15 residues. The V gene's germline CDR1 is DFQATT and CDR2 SNEGSKA (reference sequence). CDR3 sequence: CSASVGGGTSYEQYF. The CDR3 DNA is TGCAGTGCTAGTGTTGGCGGGGGCACTTCCTACGAGCAGTACTTC.

The chain uses TRBV5-1 and TRBJ2-7; the D gene is possibly TRBD1 (5 bases). The CDR3 is made up of 15 amino acids. CDR1 SGHRS and CDR2 YFSETQ come from the germline V gene. V lost 1 base to trimming and J lost 5 bases, with 16 bases between them. DNA for the CDR3: TGCGCCAGCAGCTTGAACCGTCAGGGTGTCGACGAGCAGTACTTC. Translating gives CASSLNRQGVDEQYF.

This rearrangement joins TRBV6-1 to TRBJ2-2; D gene uncertain. This CDR3 spans 15 amino acids. CDR1 is MNHNS, CDR2 SASEGT, per germline. The germline V and J ends were trimmed by 3 bases and 5 bases, with 13 bases remaining between them. CDR3 coding DNA: TGTGCCAGCAGTGATCGGGTAGCTTGGACCGGGGAGCTGTTTTTT. It codes for CASSDRVAWTGELFF.

This chain joins TRBV3-1 (or the pseudogene TRBV3-2) and TRBJ2-4; 7 nucleotides match TRBD2. CDR3 length equals 15 residues. The V segment lost 0 bases and the J segment 8 bases; nucleotides outside the gene matches: 7. Germline CDR1 LGHDT, CDR2 YNNKEL (reference sequence). CDR3 residues: CASSQDVGGGYIQYF. The CDR3 DNA follows: TGTGCCAGCAGCCAAGACGTGGGCGGGGGTTACATTCAGTACTTC.